This entry concerns a single TCR beta chain. This sample is drawn from a study of blood T cell repertoires in COVID-19. About the study: COVID-19 samples, acute and convalescent, were from the United States, Italy and Spain.

The CDR3 has 13 residues. Trimming pared 1 base from V and 11 bases from J, leaving 14 bases between. Looked up from germline, CDR1 is SGHAT and CDR2 is FQDESV (reference sequence). Authors' methods: The assay estimated nucleated cells by amplifying reference gene primers. Here immunoSEQ multiplex PCR was the method, and the copy in TCRdb shows in-frame clones only, minus some. From that table come the V and J calls and clone size; the DNA was used to work out D and trimming. The profile shows under 200,000 clones, 86% of them singletons. This chain links TRBV11-1 with TRBJ1-1; D perhaps matches TRBD1 (5 bases). Sample: PBMCs or T cells enriched from blood (not recorded which). This sequence was found in a man in his forties with acute COVID-19. CDR3 sequence reads: CASSLVRGNSAFF. The CDR3 DNA reads as TGTGCCAGCAGCTTAGTCCGGGGGAACTCGGCTTTCTTT.